The source of this T cell receptor (beta chain) is a study of a mutant IDH1 vaccine in newly diagnosed glioma. Whole-study context: Patients got their first vaccination 4-6 weeks after radiotherapy alone, or with temozolomide cycles. Before enrollment, patients got radiotherapy alone, temozolomide alone, or mostly the combination. Broader study findings: Detectable vaccine-induced immune responses arose in over 90% of patients.

V was clipped by 5 bases and J by 3 bases, with 17 bases between them. Germline CDR1 is SGHVS and CDR2 is FQNEAQ. There are 15 residues in the CDR3. The sample's time point: week 23, last vaccination. Each vaccine dose was 300 ug of mutant IDH1 20-mer peptide, with topical imiquimod. New WHO grade 3 or 4 IDH1-mutant, ATRX-lost astrocytomas were present in all donors. TCRdb's copy holds only in-frame clones and misses some; the assay was immunoSEQ multiplex PCR. The sample includes 50,000 to 70,000 clones, roughly 77% of them seen just once. Notes on this clone: Its antigen is unknown.

The source of this sequence is a woman aged 40 to 50 with glioma. Some clones in this sample may be carry-over from other donors' samples. The material sequenced was PBMCs, taken from a glioma patient whose treatment included an IDH1 peptide vaccine. The chain has TRBV7-8 and TRBJ2-7; the D gene is possibly TRBD2 (6 bases). CDR3 sequence (DNA): TGTGCCAGCAGCCCGTTGGGGGGAATCTTCTACGAGCAGTACTTC. Translation: CASSPLGGIFYEQYF.